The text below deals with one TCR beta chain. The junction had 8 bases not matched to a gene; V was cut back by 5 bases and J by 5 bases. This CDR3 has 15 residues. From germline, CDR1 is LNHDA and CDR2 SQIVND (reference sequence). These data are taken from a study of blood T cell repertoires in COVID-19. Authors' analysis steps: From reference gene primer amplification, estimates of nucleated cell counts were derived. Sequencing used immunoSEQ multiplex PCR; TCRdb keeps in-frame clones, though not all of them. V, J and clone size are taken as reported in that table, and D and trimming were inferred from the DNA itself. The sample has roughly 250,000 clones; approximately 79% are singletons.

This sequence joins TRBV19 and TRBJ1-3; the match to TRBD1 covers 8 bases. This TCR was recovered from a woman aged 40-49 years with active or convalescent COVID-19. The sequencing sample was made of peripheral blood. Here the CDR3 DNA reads TGTGCCAGTAGTTTCGGACAGGGTAGCAGAAACACCATATATTTT. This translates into CASSFGQGSRNTIYF.